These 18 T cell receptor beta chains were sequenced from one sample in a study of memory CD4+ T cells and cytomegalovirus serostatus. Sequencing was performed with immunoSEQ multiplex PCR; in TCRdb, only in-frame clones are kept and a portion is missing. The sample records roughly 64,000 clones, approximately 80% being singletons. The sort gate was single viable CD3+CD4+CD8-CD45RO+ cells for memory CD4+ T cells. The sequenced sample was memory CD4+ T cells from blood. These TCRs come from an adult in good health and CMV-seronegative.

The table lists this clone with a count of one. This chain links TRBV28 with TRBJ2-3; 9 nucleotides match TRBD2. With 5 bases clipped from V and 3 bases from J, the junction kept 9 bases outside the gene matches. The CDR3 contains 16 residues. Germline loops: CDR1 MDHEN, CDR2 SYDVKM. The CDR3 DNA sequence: TGTGCCAGCAGTCCCGTAGCGGGAGTTCAAACAGATACGCAGTATTTT. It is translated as CASSPVAGVQTDTQYF.

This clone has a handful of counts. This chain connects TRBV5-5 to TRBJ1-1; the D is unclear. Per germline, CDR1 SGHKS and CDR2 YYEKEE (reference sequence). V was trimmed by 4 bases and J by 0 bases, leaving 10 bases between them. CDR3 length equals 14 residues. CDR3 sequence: CASSRNRLNTEAFF. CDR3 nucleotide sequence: TGTGCCAGCAGCCGGAACCGTTTGAACACTGAAGCTTTCTTT.

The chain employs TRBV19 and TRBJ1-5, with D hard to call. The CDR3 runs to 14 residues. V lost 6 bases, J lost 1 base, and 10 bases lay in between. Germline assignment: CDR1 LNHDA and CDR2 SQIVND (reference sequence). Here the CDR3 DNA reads TGTGCCAGTAGCGGTCTACAGAGCAATCAGCCCCAGCATTTT. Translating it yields CASSGLQSNQPQHF.

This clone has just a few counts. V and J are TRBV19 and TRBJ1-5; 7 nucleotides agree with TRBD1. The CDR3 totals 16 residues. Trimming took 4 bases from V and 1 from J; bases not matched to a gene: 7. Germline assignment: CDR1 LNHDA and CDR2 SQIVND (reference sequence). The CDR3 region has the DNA TGTGCCAGTAGTAGTATCCAGGGGGGAAGCAATCAGCCCCAGCATTTT. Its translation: CASSSIQGGSNQPQHF.

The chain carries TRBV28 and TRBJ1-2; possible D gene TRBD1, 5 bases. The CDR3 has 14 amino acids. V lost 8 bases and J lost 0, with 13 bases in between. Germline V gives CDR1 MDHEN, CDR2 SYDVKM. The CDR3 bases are TGTGCCAGCCGTCCGGGGGGGGCTAACTATGGCTACACCTTC. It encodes CASRPGGANYGYTF.

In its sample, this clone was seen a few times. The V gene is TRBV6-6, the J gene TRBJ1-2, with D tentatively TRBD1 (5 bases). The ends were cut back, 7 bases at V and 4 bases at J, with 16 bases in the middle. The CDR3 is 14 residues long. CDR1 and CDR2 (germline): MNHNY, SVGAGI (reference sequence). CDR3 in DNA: TGTGCCAGCAAAATATCGGGGCTGGGCTATGGCTACACCTTC. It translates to CASKISGLGYGYTF.

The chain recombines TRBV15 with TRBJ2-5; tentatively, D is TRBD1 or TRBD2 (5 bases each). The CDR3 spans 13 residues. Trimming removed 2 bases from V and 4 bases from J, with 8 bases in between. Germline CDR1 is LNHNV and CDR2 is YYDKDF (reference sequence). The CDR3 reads CATSRQGVETQYF. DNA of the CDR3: TGTGCCACCAGCAGACAGGGAGTAGAGACCCAGTACTTC.

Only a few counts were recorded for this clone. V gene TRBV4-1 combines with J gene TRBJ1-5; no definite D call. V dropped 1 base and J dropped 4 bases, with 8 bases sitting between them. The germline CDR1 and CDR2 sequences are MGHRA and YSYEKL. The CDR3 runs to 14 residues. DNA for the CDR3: TGCGCCAGCAGCCAAGGACATCTTAATCAGCCCCAGCATTTT. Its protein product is CASSQGHLNQPQHF.

The CDR3, as DNA: TGCAGCGCCGTTATAATGGAAGCTTTCTTT. Protein product: CSAVIMEAFF. The J gene is TRBJ1-1, the V gene TRBV29-1; D remains unclear. CDR1 SQVTM and CDR2 ANQGSEA come from the germline V gene. V was pared by 7 bases and J by 8 bases, with 11 bases between. The CDR3 runs to 10 residues.

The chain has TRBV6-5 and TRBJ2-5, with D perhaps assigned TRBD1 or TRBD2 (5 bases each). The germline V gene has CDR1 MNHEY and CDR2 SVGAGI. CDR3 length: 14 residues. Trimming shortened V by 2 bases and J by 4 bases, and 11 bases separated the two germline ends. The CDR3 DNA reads TGTGCCAGCAGTTACGGGACGCTTGGAGAGACCCAGTACTTC. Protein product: CASSYGTLGETQYF.

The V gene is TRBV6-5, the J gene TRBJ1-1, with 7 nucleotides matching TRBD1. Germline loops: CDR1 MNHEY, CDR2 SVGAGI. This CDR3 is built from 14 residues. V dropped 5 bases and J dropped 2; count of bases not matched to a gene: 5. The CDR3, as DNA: TGTGCCAGCAGTATTGGACAGGCTAACACTGAAGCTTTCTTT. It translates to CASSIGQANTEAFF.

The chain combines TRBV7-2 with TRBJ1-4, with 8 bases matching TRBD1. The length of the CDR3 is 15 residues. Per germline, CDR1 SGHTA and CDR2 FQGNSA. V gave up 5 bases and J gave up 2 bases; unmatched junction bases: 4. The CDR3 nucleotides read TGTGCCAGCAGCCCAACAGGGGGGACTAATGAAAAACTGTTTTTT. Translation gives CASSPTGGTNEKLFF. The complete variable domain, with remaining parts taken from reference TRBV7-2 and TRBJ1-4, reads GAGVSQSPSNKVTEKGKDVELRCDPISGHTALYWYRQSLGQGLEFLIYFQGNSAPDKSGLPSDRFSAERTGGSVSTLTIQRTQQEDSAVYLCASSPTGGTNEKLFFGSGTQLSVL.

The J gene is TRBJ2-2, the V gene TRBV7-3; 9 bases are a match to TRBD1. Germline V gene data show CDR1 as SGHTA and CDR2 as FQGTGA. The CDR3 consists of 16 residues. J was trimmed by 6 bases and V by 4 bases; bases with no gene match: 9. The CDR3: CASSSPGTGSSGELFF. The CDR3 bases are TGTGCCAGCAGCTCCCCCGGGACAGGGAGTTCCGGGGAGCTGTTTTTT.

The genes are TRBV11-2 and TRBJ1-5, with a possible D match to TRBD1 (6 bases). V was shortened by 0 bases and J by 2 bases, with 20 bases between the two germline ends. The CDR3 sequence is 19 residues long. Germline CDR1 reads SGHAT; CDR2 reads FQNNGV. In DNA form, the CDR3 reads TGTGCCAGCAGCTTAGATGGGGGGGCTGGAGTTACTGGCAATCAGCCCCAGCATTTT. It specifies CASSLDGGAGVTGNQPQHF.

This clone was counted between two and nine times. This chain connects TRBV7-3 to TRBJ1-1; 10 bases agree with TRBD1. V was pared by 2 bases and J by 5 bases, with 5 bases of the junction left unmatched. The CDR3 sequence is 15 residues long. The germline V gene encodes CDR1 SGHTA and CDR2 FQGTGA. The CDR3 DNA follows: TGTGCCAGCAGCTTACAGGGACAGGGGACAACTGAAGCTTTCTTT. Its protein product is CASSLQGQGTTEAFF.

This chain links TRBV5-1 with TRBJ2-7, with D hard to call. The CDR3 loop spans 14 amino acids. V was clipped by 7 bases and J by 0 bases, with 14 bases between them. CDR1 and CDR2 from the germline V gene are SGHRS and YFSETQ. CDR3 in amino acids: CASRETEISYEQYF. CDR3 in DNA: TGCGCCAGCCGAGAAACAGAGATCTCCTACGAGCAGTACTTC. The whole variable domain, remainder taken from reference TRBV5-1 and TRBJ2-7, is KAGVTQTPRYLIKTRGQQVTLSCSPISGHRSVSWYQQTPGQGLQFLFEYFSETQRNKGNFPGRFSGRQFSNSRSEMNVSTLELGDSALYLCASRETEISYEQYFGPGTRLTVT.

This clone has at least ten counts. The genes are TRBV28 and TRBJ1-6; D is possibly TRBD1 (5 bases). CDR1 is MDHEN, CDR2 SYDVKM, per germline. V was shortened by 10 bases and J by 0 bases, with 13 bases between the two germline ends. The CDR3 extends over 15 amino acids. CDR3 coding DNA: TGTGCCACCCGGGACTGGAGCTCCTATAATTCACCCCTCCACTTT. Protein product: CATRDWSSYNSPLHF.

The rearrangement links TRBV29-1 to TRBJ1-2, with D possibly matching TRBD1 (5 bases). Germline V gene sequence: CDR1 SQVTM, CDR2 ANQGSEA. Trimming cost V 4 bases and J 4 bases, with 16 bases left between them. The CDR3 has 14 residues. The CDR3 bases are TGCAGCGTTGGGCAGGGAGAAATAAGCTATGGCTACACCTTC. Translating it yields CSVGQGEISYGYTF.